This entry is about one TCR beta chain. No antigen is known for it. The CDR3 is made up of 14 amino acids. Germline V lookup: CDR1 LNHDA, CDR2 SQIVND (reference sequence). V dropped 8 bases and J dropped 5; count of bases not matched to a gene: 8. This sample is drawn from a study of molecular identifiers for immune sequencing clone quantification. Findings and caveats of the study: Highly expanded clone sizes could be underestimated through barcode sharing by identical TCR molecules.

TCRdb re-analysed the PCR reads in MiXCR, keeping a single row per CDR3 protein. The sample lists 490,000 or so distinct CDR3 sequences; over 20% were seen once. V usage is TRBV19 and J usage is TRBJ1-1, with 10 bases matching TRBD1. Material: naive CD8+ T cells from blood, with Jurkat cell RNA spiked in. Subset described: FACS-sorted CD8+CD4-CCR7+CD45RA+ naive T cells. The sequence was collected from a human donor in good health. Some libraries in this study had Jurkat cell RNA spiked in. CDR3 sequence reads: CASHFGTGETEAFF. In nucleotides, the CDR3 is TGTGCCAGTCACTTCGGGACAGGGGAAACTGAAGCTTTCTTT.